Below, 26 T cell receptor beta chains from the same sample are listed, as sequenced in a study of cytomegalovirus exposure and HLA in healthy donors. The PCR ran on 60 Vbeta and 13 Jbeta primers. The method was immunoSEQ multiplex PCR; TCRdb's version includes in-frame clones alone and lacks a portion of them. The sample lists tens of thousands of clones, 35% to 50% occurring once. Sequenced material: PBMCs. These receptor sequences come from a woman in her fifties or sixties in good health and CMV-seronegative.

The chain recombines TRBV5-1 with TRBJ1-2; 7 bases map to TRBD1. The CDR3 is 13 residues long. Germline values: CDR1 SGHRS, CDR2 YFSETQ. V shed 4 bases, J shed 5 bases, and the junction held 5 bases outside the gene matches. CDR3 nucleotide sequence: TGCGCCAGCAGCCACGACAGGGAATATGGCTACACCTTC. Residues: CASSHDREYGYTF.

The chain employs TRBV4-1 and TRBJ2-3; D not certain. Germline CDR1 is MGHRA and CDR2 is YSYEKL. CDR3 size: 13 residues. With 4 bases removed from V and 3 bases from J, the gap between germline ends came to 8 bases. The CDR3 loop is CASSRGATDTQYF. The CDR3 DNA reads TGCGCCAGCAGCCGAGGAGCAACAGATACGCAGTATTTT.

This clone has more than one count but fewer than ten. V usage is TRBV27 and J usage is TRBJ2-3; D possibly corresponds to TRBD2 (6 bases). The V end lost 7 bases, the J end lost 0 bases, and 11 bases lay between the germline ends. The CDR3 extends over 14 amino acids. Germline V gene data show CDR1 as MNHEY and CDR2 as SMNVEV (reference sequence). CDR3 amino acids: CASTLSGSTDTQYF. In nucleotides, the CDR3 is TGTGCCAGCACTCTTAGCGGAAGCACAGATACGCAGTATTTT.

The chain uses TRBV12-2 and TRBJ2-5; the tabulated D call, TRBD2, remains unverified against the DNA. TRBV12-2 constitutes a pseudogene. CDR3 length equals 19 residues. CDR3 DNA sequence: TGTGCAAGTCGCTTACTAAACGGGCCACGGGAGGACTTACAAGAGACCCAGTACTTC. Translation: CASRLLNGPREDLQETQYF.

CDR3 nucleotide sequence: TGTGCCAGCAGTCAACAGGGGGCCGATGGAGAAAAACTGTTTTTT. This sequence encodes CASSQQGADGEKLFF. The V and J genes are TRBV28 and TRBJ1-4, with 9 nucleotides matching TRBD1. CDR3 length: 15 amino acids. The V segment lost 5 bases and the J segment 8 bases; nucleotides outside the gene matches: 9. Germline assignment: CDR1 MDHEN and CDR2 SYDVKM.

J is TRBJ2-6 and V is TRBV2, with 7 bases matching TRBD1. The CDR3 contains 17 residues. Trimming at V came to 7 bases and at J to 0 bases, leaving 9 bases not matched to a gene. Germline V gene data show CDR1 as SNHLY and CDR2 as FYNNEI. The CDR3 DNA reads TGTGCCAGCACTACGGGACAGCGGCACTCTGGGGCCAACGTCCTGACTTTC. Its protein product is CASTTGQRHSGANVLTF.

This clone was seen more than once but under ten times. The chain has TRBV5-4 and TRBJ2-1, with 7 bases that match TRBD2. Germline CDR1 SGHNT, CDR2 YYREEE (reference sequence). J was trimmed by 5 bases and V by 6 bases; bases with no gene match: 14. The CDR3 spans 16 residues. Here the CDR3 reads CASTLGGAGSDNEQFF. CDR3 coding DNA: TGTGCCAGCACCCTTGGGGGAGCGGGGTCCGACAATGAGCAGTTCTTC.

This clone was seen more than once but under ten times. J is TRBJ2-3 and V is TRBV5-4; D might be TRBD2 (6 bases). The V gene lost 4 bases and the J gene lost 3 bases, with 9 bases spanning the gap. This CDR3 region has 13 residues. CDR1 and CDR2 (germline): SGHNT, YYREEE (reference sequence). DNA for the CDR3: TGTGCCAGCAGCCCGGCGGGGACAGATACGCAGTATTTT. Residues: CASSPAGTDTQYF.

The V call is TRBV6-1, the J call TRBJ2-5; D is uncertain. Germline CDR1 reads MNHNS; CDR2 reads SASEGT. This CDR3 is 13 amino acids long. V lost 3 bases and J lost 7, with 12 bases in between. CDR3: CASSEATPGTQYF. CDR3 in DNA: TGTGCCAGCAGTGAGGCTACCCCGGGGACCCAGTACTTC.

This sequence joins TRBV7-2 and TRBJ2-3; the match to TRBD2 covers 9 bases. Germline V gene lookup returns CDR1 SGHTA and CDR2 FQGNSA. CDR3 length: 17 residues. J gave up 7 bases and V 2 bases, and 13 bases lay outside the gene matches. The CDR3 nucleotides read TGTGCCAGCAGCTTACAAGGCGGGAGGGGGGGTACGCATACGCAGTATTTT. Residues: CASSLQGGRGGTHTQYF. The complete variable domain, with remaining parts taken from reference TRBV7-2 and TRBJ2-3, reads GAGVSQSPSNKVTEKGKDVELRCDPISGHTALYWYRQSLGQGLEFLIYFQGNSAPDKSGLPSDRFSAERTGGSVSTLTIQRTQQEDSAVYLCASSLQGGRGGTHTQYFGPGTRLTVL.

The chain uses TRBV10-2 and TRBJ2-5, with 9 bases lining up with TRBD1. The CDR3 has 14 residues. With 7 bases clipped from V and 9 bases from J, the junction kept 12 bases outside the gene matches. Germline assignment: CDR1 WSHSY and CDR2 SAAADI. CDR3 sequence (DNA): TGCGCCAGCACCCCGGGACAGGGACTTGTGGCCCAGTACTTC. This translates into CASTPGQGLVAQYF.

J is TRBJ2-3 and V is TRBV30; TRBD2 agrees at 7 bases. Trimming cost V 2 bases and J 5 bases; bases outside gene matches: 4. Germline lookup yields CDR1 GTSNPN and CDR2 SVGIG (reference sequence). This CDR3 has 13 amino acids. This CDR3 reads CAWSRGEKDTQYF. The DNA of the CDR3 is TGTGCCTGGAGTCGGGGGGAAAAAGATACGCAGTATTTT.

The chain is built from TRBV6-1 and TRBJ2-1; D perhaps matches TRBD1 (6 bases). The germline gives CDR1 MNHNS, CDR2 SASEGT. Trimming took 4 bases from V and 7 from J, leaving 11 bases between them. The CDR3 is made up of 13 amino acids. This CDR3 reads CASSGTGLNEQFF. As DNA, the CDR3 is TGTGCCAGCAGTGGTACAGGGTTAAATGAGCAGTTCTTC.

This clone has only a few counts. The DNA is omitted, as the CDR3 cannot be located on it reliably, and the CDR3 follows TCRdb's listing. This chain uses TRBV6-5 with TRBJ2-1; the D call in the table, TRBD2, was not verified against the DNA. Germline V lookup: CDR1 MNHEY, CDR2 SVGAGI. The CDR3 numbers 14 amino acids, ends counted. The CDR3 is CASSSSGEWNEQFF.

This clone came up once. The chain carries TRBV4-2 and TRBJ1-5, with D tentatively TRBD1 (6 bases). Germline CDR1 LGHNA, CDR2 YNFKEQ. Trimming removed 2 bases at V and 6 bases at J, with 17 bases between. This CDR3 spans 16 amino acids. This chain's CDR3 is CASSQPTDGGLQPQHF. CDR3 coding DNA: TGTGCCAGCAGCCAACCCACCGACGGGGGGCTTCAGCCCCAGCATTTT.

The chain joins TRBV7-3 to TRBJ2-1; 10 bases are a match to TRBD2. Germline V gene data show CDR1 as SGHTA and CDR2 as FQGTGA. The V gene end was trimmed by 5 bases and the J gene end by 9 bases; junction bases not matched to a gene: 16. The CDR3 totals 17 residues. Written as DNA, the CDR3 is TGTGCCAGCAGCGATCGGCGACTAGCGGGTTCGGTGGGTGAGCAGTTCTTC. Protein sequence: CASSDRRLAGSVGEQFF.

V usage is TRBV19 and J usage is TRBJ2-5; 9 bases map to TRBD1. CDR1 is LNHDA, CDR2 SQIVND, per germline (reference sequence). The CDR3 has 13 residues. J was trimmed by 5 bases and V by 5 bases; bases with no gene match: 3. The CDR3 bases are TGTGCCAGTAGTTCGACAGGGGGGGAGACCCAGTACTTC. Translating it yields CASSSTGGETQYF.

The chain is built from TRBV2 and TRBJ2-3; TRBD1 matches at 7 bases. Germline CDR1 SNHLY, CDR2 FYNNEI. Trimming at V came to 6 bases and at J to 4 bases, leaving 10 bases not matched to a gene. This CDR3 contains 15 residues. Written as DNA, the CDR3 is TGTGCCAGCAGACCAGACAGGGTTGGAGCAGATACGCAGTATTTT. Its protein product is CASRPDRVGADTQYF.

This clone appeared a few times. The chain carries TRBV9 and TRBJ1-4; D is possibly TRBD1 (6 bases). Germline assignment: CDR1 SGDLS and CDR2 YYNGEE. This CDR3 has 15 amino acids. Trimming pared 6 bases from V and 7 bases from J, leaving 19 bases between. CDR3 sequence: CASTPGRRGGEKLFF. As DNA, the CDR3 is TGTGCCAGCACCCCTGGCCGGCGAGGGGGTGAAAAACTGTTTTTT. The full variable domain, with the rest looked up from reference TRBV9 and TRBJ1-4, is DSGVTQTPKHLITATGQRVTLRCSPRSGDLSVYWYQQSLDQGLQFLIQYYNGEERAKGNILERFSAQQFPDLHSELNLSSLELGDSALYFCASTPGRRGGEKLFFGSGTQLSVL.

The gene calls are TRBV5-4 and TRBJ2-4, with 16 bases fitting TRBD2. Germline V CDR1 and CDR2: SGHNT, YYREEE (reference sequence). CDR3 size: 20 residues. Germline trimming cut 3 bases from V and 2 bases from J; bases unmatched to any gene: 11. For the CDR3, the DNA is TGTGCCAGCAGCTCTCCCTCCGGGACTAGCGGGGGGGCGACCAAAAACATTCAGTACTTC. It encodes CASSSPSGTSGGATKNIQYF.

The rearrangement links TRBV6-1 to TRBJ2-3; TRBD1 agrees at 8 bases. The CDR3 covers 14 residues. V shed 7 bases, J shed 1 base, and the junction held 4 bases outside the gene matches. CDR1 and CDR2 (germline): MNHNS, SASEGT. CDR3: CASTTGQGTDTQYF. In nucleotides, the CDR3 is TGTGCCAGCACTACGGGACAGGGCACAGATACGCAGTATTTT.

The chain recombines TRBV6-5 with TRBJ2-2, with D hard to call. CDR3 size: 14 residues. V gave up 6 bases and J gave up 5 bases, with 13 bases separating them. Germline CDR1 and CDR2: MNHEY and SVGAGI. CDR3 amino acids: CASRRQIMTGELFF. As DNA, the CDR3 is TGTGCCAGCAGGAGGCAGATTATGACCGGGGAGCTGTTTTTT.

The chain combines TRBV5-6 with TRBJ1-4; 7 bases map to TRBD1. The CDR3 extends over 16 amino acids. V was pared by 4 bases and J by 0 bases, with 6 bases of the junction left unmatched. Germline CDR1 SGHDT, CDR2 YYEEEE. CDR3 sequence (DNA): TGTGCCAGCAGCCCCGGGACAGACACAACTAATGAAAAACTGTTTTTT. Its protein product is CASSPGTDTTNEKLFF.

The V gene is TRBV7-8, the J gene TRBJ2-7; D may be TRBD2 (5 bases). Germline CDR1 reads SGHVS; CDR2 reads FQNEAQ. This CDR3 is built from 19 residues. V lost 5 bases and J lost 3, with 29 bases in between. The CDR3: CASSPYRVSGPGVFYEQYF. In nucleotides, the CDR3 is TGTGCCAGCAGCCCCTACCGTGTCTCAGGCCCCGGGGTATTCTACGAGCAGTACTTC.

This clone was seen a handful of times. The J gene is TRBJ2-1, the V gene TRBV10-2; D is perhaps TRBD2 (5 bases). The germline V and J ends were trimmed by 0 bases and 7 bases, with 10 bases remaining between them. The CDR3 has 14 amino acids. Germline values: CDR1 WSHSY, CDR2 SAAADI. This CDR3 reads CASSESGRGNEQFF. In DNA, the CDR3 is TGCGCCAGCAGTGAGTCAGGGAGAGGAAATGAGCAGTTCTTC.

The genes are TRBV30 and TRBJ2-5; D is possibly TRBD1 (5 bases). Germline V gene data show CDR1 as GTSNPN and CDR2 as SVGIG (reference sequence). Trimming took off 2 bases at V and 5 bases at J, with 15 bases between the two ends. The length of the CDR3 is 14 residues. DNA for the CDR3: TGTGCCTGGAGTAGGGGTGGGTCCATGGAGACCCAGTACTTC. Its translation: CAWSRGGSMETQYF. Complete variable domain (other parts from reference TRBV30 and TRBJ2-5): SQTIHQWPATLVQPVGSPLSLECTVEGTSNPNLYWYRQAAGRGLQLLFYSVGIGQISSEVPQNLSASRPQDRQFILSSKKLLLSDSGFYLCAWSRGGSMETQYFGPGTRLLVL.